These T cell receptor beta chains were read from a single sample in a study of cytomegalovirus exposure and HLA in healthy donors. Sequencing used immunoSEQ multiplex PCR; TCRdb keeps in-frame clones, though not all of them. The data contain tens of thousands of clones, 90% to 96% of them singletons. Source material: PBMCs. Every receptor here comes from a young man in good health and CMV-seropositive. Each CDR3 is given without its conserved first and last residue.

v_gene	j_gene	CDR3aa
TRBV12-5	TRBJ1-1	ASAQGGRSTEAF
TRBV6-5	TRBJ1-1	ASSYSFSGNTEAF
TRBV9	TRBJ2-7	ASSPWTSGNYEQY
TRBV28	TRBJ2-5	ASSSLGGLETQY
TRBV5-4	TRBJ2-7	ASSLAPGEQY
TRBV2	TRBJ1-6	ASRRTSDSPLH
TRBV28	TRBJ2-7	ASSFSTGTYEQY
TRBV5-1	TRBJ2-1	ASSLASGGYNEQF
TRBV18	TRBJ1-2	ASSQGQGAEGYT
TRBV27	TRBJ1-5	ASSPTGGNQPQH
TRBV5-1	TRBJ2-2	ASSFQGTGELF
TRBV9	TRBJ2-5	ASSPGRAGAQETQY
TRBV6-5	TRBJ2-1	ASSYSDSYNEQF
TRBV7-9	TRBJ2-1	ASTQSSGSYNEQF
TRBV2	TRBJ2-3	ASAEAPGDTQY
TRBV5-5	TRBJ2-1	ASSSSAGDYNEQF
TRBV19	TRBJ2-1	ASRMTGGPFNEQF
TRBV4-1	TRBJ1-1	ASSQGRVNTEAF
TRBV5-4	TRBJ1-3	ASMRNPSSGNTIY
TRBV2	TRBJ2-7	ASMGSGRQY
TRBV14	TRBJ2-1	ASSRGSGRANNEQF
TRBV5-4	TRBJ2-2	ASSLNLRTSVTGELF
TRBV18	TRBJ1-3	ASSPGALGGNTIY
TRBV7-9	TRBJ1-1	ASSLGANTEAF
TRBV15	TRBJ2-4	ATSRGLAAPKNIQY
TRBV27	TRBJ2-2	ASSLRADTGELF
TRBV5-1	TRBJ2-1	ASSLEGYYYNEQF
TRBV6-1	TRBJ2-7	AGSRGIVYEQY
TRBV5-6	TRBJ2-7	ASSRTGAPYEQY
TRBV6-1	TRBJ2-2	ASSDSAWAGWTGELF
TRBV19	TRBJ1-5	AVEGRSEPQH
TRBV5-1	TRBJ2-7	ASSLDTSYEQY
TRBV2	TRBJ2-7	ASSVTSGRGEQY
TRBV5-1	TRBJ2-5	ASSLGVAGEETQY
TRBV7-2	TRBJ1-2	ASSPPGGRRGHGYT
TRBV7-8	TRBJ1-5	ASSLYPGFNQPQH
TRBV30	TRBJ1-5	AWSLDRGSNQPQH
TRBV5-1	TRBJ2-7	ASSARTSGTYEQY
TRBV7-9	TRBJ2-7	ASSTGGSGGFYEQY
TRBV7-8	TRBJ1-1	ASSADKDTEAF
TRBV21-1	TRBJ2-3	ASSAAERESVDTQY
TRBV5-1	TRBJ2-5	ASSLGGMGQETQY
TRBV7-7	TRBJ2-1	ASSRGRPGSSYNEQF
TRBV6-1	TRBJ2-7	ASTYGQGYEQY
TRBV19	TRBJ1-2	ASSIENSYGYT